The source of this T cell receptor beta chain is a study of control samples from healthy donors and cancer patients. Sequencing was performed with immunoSEQ multiplex PCR; in TCRdb, only in-frame clones are kept and a portion is missing. The table lists about 92,000 clones, around 80% of them singletons. From germline, CDR1 is SGHTA and CDR2 FQGNSA. Germline trimming cut 5 bases from V and 1 base from J; bases unmatched to any gene: 4. This CDR3 region has 14 residues. This TCR derives from a woman aged 55-69 years in good health. This chain links TRBV7-2 with TRBJ1-1; 7 bases match TRBD1. The source material was blood. DNA for the CDR3: TGTGCCAGCAGCGCACAGGGGCGGAACACTGAAGCTTTCTTT. It encodes CASSAQGRNTEAFF.